A selection of T cell receptor beta chains follows, all from one sample in a study of CD8 T cells in ankylosing spondylitis. Via MiXCR, TCRdb re-called the 5' RACE reads, giving one row per CDR3 protein. The sample holds around 330,000 distinct CDR3 sequences, around 10% seen once. Sequencing was performed on blood, either unsorted or a sorted T cell fraction (not recorded which). The receptors were sampled from a female donor with ankylosing spondylitis or in good health (not recorded which). The CDR3 runs from the conserved cysteine through the conserved F or W. The order of the fields is clone size, D gene, J gene, V gene, CDR3 DNA, CDR3 protein. A D gene is named only where the DNA matches it firmly. Clone size is given for some rows only: seen once, a few or many times, or a class if the clone is expanded.

>many|TRBD2|TRBJ2-1|TRBV5-1
TGCGCCAGCAGCCTGCGGACTAGCGGGAGGGCAAGGAACAATGAGCAGTTCTTC
CASSLRTSGRARNNEQFF
>many|-|TRBJ1-1|TRBV12-3/TRBV12-4
TGTGCCAGCACTTCCTTTAGAGAAGCTTTCTTT
CASTSFREAFF
>many|-|TRBJ2-1|TRBV20-1
TGCAGTGCAATACGGGAGTTTGAGCAGTTCTTC
CSAIREFEQFF
>many|-|TRBJ1-1|TRBV12-3/TRBV12-4
TGTGCCAGCACAAACACGGTGAACACTGAAGCTTTCTTT
CASTNTVNTEAFF
>-|TRBD2|TRBJ2-1|TRBV27
TGTGCCAGCAGGGATAGCGGGGCTGACTCCTACAATGAGCAGTTCTTC
CASRDSGADSYNEQFF
>many|-|TRBJ1-2|TRBV7-9
TGTGCCAGCAGCTCAGTTCAGGGGTTCAGCTACACCTTC
CASSSVQGFSYTF
>many|-|TRBJ2-7|TRBV7-2
TGTGCCAGCAGCTTAGCCAGGTTCTACGAGCAGTACTTC
CASSLARFYEQYF
>-|-|TRBJ1-2|TRBV19
TGTGCCAGCAAGGACAGCCCAGCTAACTATGGCTACACCTTC
CASKDSPANYGYTF
>many|-|TRBJ1-2|TRBV12-3/TRBV12-4
TGTGCCAGCAGCCCCGGGGGGGGACTCAACTATGGCTACACCTTC
CASSPGGGLNYGYTF
>-|-|TRBJ1-1|TRBV11-2
TGTGCCAGCAGCCCAGGGAATGGGGGCACTGAAGCTTTCTTT
CASSPGNGGTEAFF
>-|-|TRBJ2-1|TRBV12-3/TRBV12-4
TGTGCCAGCAGTCGCGGGGTCTTCGTCGGTGAGCAGTTCTTC
CASSRGVFVGEQFF
>many|TRBD2|TRBJ2-1|TRBV27
TGTGCCAGCAGTTTCCCCGGACTAGCGGGAGGGGGGGACAATGAGCAGTTCTTC
CASSFPGLAGGGDNEQFF
>many|-|TRBJ1-3|TRBV7-2
TGTGCCAGCAGCTTAGGACGGACAGACGACCGTGGAAACACCATATATTTT
CASSLGRTDDRGNTIYF
>many|-|TRBJ1-5|TRBV6-1
TGTGCCAGCAGTGAGGTCGGGCATACAGGGCAGCCCCAGCATTTT
CASSEVGHTGQPQHF
>many|-|TRBJ2-1|TRBV5-1
TGCGCCAGCAGCTCGGACTTTAGCTCCTACAATGAGCAGTTCTTC
CASSSDFSSYNEQFF
>few|TRBD1|TRBJ1-5|TRBV2
TGTGCCAGCAGGGTCGGACAGGGCCCTGCTCAGCCCCAGCATTTT
CASRVGQGPAQPQHF
>few|TRBD2|TRBJ2-5|TRBV20-1
TGCAGTGCTAGTAGGCCTAGCGGGCCCCAAGAGACCCAGTACTTC
CSASRPSGPQETQYF
>-|TRBD1|TRBJ2-1|TRBV5-4
TGTGCCAGCAGCTTTCCTGGATCTGGGGACAGGGGGAAAGTAGGGGAGCAGTTCTTC
CASSFPGSGDRGKVGEQFF
>-|TRBD1|TRBJ1-4|TRBV5-1
TGCGCCAGCAGCCGCAAGGGACAGGGCTCCCTCGACCATAATGAAAAACTGTTTTTT
CASSRKGQGSLDHNEKLFF
>-|TRBD1|TRBJ2-4|TRBV24-1
TGTGCCACCAGTGACCCCCGGGACAGCAACAAAAACATTCAGTACTTC
CATSDPRDSNKNIQYF
>many|-|TRBJ2-3|TRBV12-3/TRBV12-4
TGTGCCAGCAGCTTCGCAGATACGCAGTATTTT
CASSFADTQYF
>few|TRBD2|TRBJ2-2|TRBV28
TGTGCCAGCAGACGCGGGGGTGCCACCGGGGAGCTGTTTTTT
CASRRGGATGELFF
>-|-|TRBJ1-2|TRBV29-1
TGCAGCGTTTCTATTAACTATGGCTACACCTTC
CSVSINYGYTF
>many|-|TRBJ2-7|TRBV20-1
TGCAGTGCTAGAGATGAGAAAGAGCAGTACTTC
CSARDEKEQYF
>many|-|TRBJ2-3|TRBV9
TGTGCCAGCAGCGTAGAAGTAGGGACCTGGGATACGCAGTATTTT
CASSVEVGTWDTQYF
>many|TRBD2|TRBJ2-5|TRBV13
TGTGCCAGCAGCCAGTTAACTAGCGGGGTTCGGGAGACCCAGTACTTC
CASSQLTSGVRETQYF
>-|-|TRBJ1-2|TRBV29-1
TGCAGCGTTGACCAGGGGAACGGCTACACCTTC
CSVDQGNGYTF
>many|TRBD1|TRBJ1-3|TRBV20-1
TGCAGTGCCAGGGGGCTCGGAAACACCATATATTTT
CSARGLGNTIYF
>many|TRBD1|TRBJ2-4|TRBV5-5
TGTGCCAGCAGCTTACGGGACAGACAAAACATTCAGTACTTC
CASSLRDRQNIQYF
>many|-|TRBJ2-7|TRBV12-3/TRBV12-4
TGTGCCAGCAGTTTAGCGGACACTTCCTACGAGCAGTACTTC
CASSLADTSYEQYF
>many|-|TRBJ2-1|TRBV20-1
TGCAGTGCTAGAGACCCCTTTGGAAATGAGCAGTTCTTC
CSARDPFGNEQFF
>many|-|TRBJ1-2|TRBV20-1
TGCAGTGCTAGAGTTGCAGGCACATCCGGCTACACCTTC
CSARVAGTSGYTF
>many|TRBD2|TRBJ2-7|TRBV5-1
TGCGCCAGCAGCTTGGGAGCGGGGGGGGCGGGCGAGCAGTACTTC
CASSLGAGGAGEQYF
>many|TRBD1|TRBJ2-1|TRBV3-1
TGTGCCAGCAGCTCGGGACAGGGGGTCTATGAGCAGTTCTTC
CASSSGQGVYEQFF
>-|-|TRBJ1-1|TRBV5-1
TGCGCCAGCAGCCCCCCACGGGCCAGCAACACTGAAGCTTTCTTT
CASSPPRASNTEAFF
>-|TRBD1|TRBJ2-1|TRBV30
TGTGCCTCCCGACAGGGGGCTAAGGATGAGCAGTTCTTC
CASRQGAKDEQFF
>-|TRBD1|TRBJ2-5|TRBV15
TGTGCCACCAGCAGAGCTAGAGGGGGCTCGATCAAGTACTTC
CATSRARGGSIKYF
>many|TRBD2|TRBJ2-3|TRBV4-2
TGTGCCAGCAGCCTAGGGACTAGCGGGGAATTAGATACGCAGTATTTT
CASSLGTSGELDTQYF
>many|TRBD2|TRBJ2-1|TRBV20-1
TGCAGTGCTAGAGATTCCGCCAGACTAGCGGGCTTCTACAATGAGCAGTTCTTC
CSARDSARLAGFYNEQFF
>many|-|TRBJ2-7|TRBV5-1
TGCGCCAGCAGCTTGGCACGGCCCTACGAGCAGTACTTC
CASSLARPYEQYF
>many|-|TRBJ2-3|TRBV5-4
TGTGCCAGCAGCTCCCTAGGTTGGATCCGGGGAAGCGACACAGATACGCAGTATTTT
CASSSLGWIRGSDTDTQYF
>few|-|TRBJ1-3|TRBV29-1
TGCAGCGTCCAAAAGGACCACTCTGGAAACACCATATATTTT
CSVQKDHSGNTIYF
>-|-|TRBJ2-1|TRBV2
TGTGCCAGCAGGAGGGCCGAGGGCAATGAGCAGTTCTTC
CASRRAEGNEQFF
>many|TRBD1|TRBJ1-5|TRBV27
TGTGCCAGCAGTTTATCGGGACAGGGGGGCTCCAATCAGCCCCAGCATTTT
CASSLSGQGGSNQPQHF
>few|TRBD1|TRBJ2-5|TRBV18
TGTGCCAGCTCACCCCTTACAGGGGGCAAAGGAGAGACCCAGTACTTC
CASSPLTGGKGETQYF
>-|-|TRBJ2-1|TRBV7-8
TGTGCCAGCAGCTTAGGTCTAGCCCTATACAATGAGCAGTTCTTC
CASSLGLALYNEQFF
>few|TRBD1|TRBJ1-2|TRBV4-3
TGCGCCAGCCGCACCCTCCGGGACAGGGACGGCTACACCTTC
CASRTLRDRDGYTF
>few|TRBD1|TRBJ2-7|TRBV28
TGTGCCAGCAGTTCGGGACAGGGAGACCTGGGAGAGCAGTACTTC
CASSSGQGDLGEQYF
>many|-|TRBJ2-1|TRBV7-9
TGTGCCAGCAGCTTAAGCGTGGATGAGCAGTTCTTC
CASSLSVDEQFF